The 29 T cell receptor beta chains presented below share a single source sample, sequenced in a study of patients and donors after allogeneic stem cell transplantation. TCRdb analysed the RT-PCR reads with MiXCR anew, one entry per CDR3 protein. In the table there are 70,000 to 75,000 distinct CDR3 sequences, approximately 25% of which are singletons. Sequenced input: blood, either unsorted or a sorted T cell fraction (not recorded which). The source is a human donor who was either an allogeneic HSCT recipient or a stem cell or donor lymphocyte infusion donor (not recorded which). It is not recorded whose cells these are; they may come from a transplant donor.

This clonotype was found a few times. The chain uses TRBV5-1 and TRBJ2-6; D is uncertain. Germline CDR1 SGHRS, CDR2 YFSETQ. The CDR3 is made up of 16 amino acids. Trimming shortened V by 2 bases and J by 0 bases, and 9 bases separated the two germline ends. The CDR3 sequence is CASSLDGISGANVLTF. In DNA form, the CDR3 reads TGCGCCAGCAGCTTAGATGGCATCTCTGGGGCCAACGTCCTGACTTTC.

This chain uses TRBV4-3 with TRBJ2-7; the D is unclear. Per the germline V gene, CDR1 is LGHNA and CDR2 is YSLEER. The CDR3 spans 15 residues. V lost 0 bases, J lost 3 bases, and 12 bases lay in between. The CDR3 nucleotides are TGCGCCAGCAGCCAAGATCTGAACCGGAACTACGAGCAGTACTTC. It encodes CASSQDLNRNYEQYF.

This clonotype was seen a handful of times. The J gene is TRBJ1-5, the V gene TRBV20-1; TRBD1 agrees at 10 bases. V trimming: 5 bases; J trimming: 4 bases; junction bases outside the gene matches: 2. The length of the CDR3 is 13 residues. CDR1 and CDR2 (germline): DFQATT, SNEGSKA (reference sequence). The DNA for the CDR3 is TGCAGTGCTGAGGGACAGGGGAATCAGCCCCAGCATTTT. It translates to CSAEGQGNQPQHF.

The chain is built from TRBV29-1 and TRBJ1-1; D remains unclear. CDR1 is SQVTM, CDR2 ANQGSEA, per germline. The V gene lost 1 base and the J gene lost 4 bases, with 10 bases spanning the gap. This CDR3 spans 13 amino acids. CDR3 amino acids: CSVEGLSGTEAFF. CDR3 sequence (DNA): TGCAGCGTTGAAGGGTTAAGTGGCACTGAAGCTTTCTTT.

V gene TRBV5-6 combines with J gene TRBJ2-7; a weak D match, TRBD2 (5 bases). Germline CDR1 is SGHDT and CDR2 is YYEEEE. The CDR3 has 14 residues. V lost 2 bases, J lost 2 bases, and 11 bases lay in between. Written as DNA, the CDR3 is TGTGCCAGCAGCTTTAGACTACGCACCTACGAGCAGTACTTC. This sequence encodes CASSFRLRTYEQYF.

V usage is TRBV15 and J usage is TRBJ2-1, with TRBD2 as a possible D gene (6 bases). This CDR3 comprises 15 residues. Trimming shortened V by 1 base and J by 0 bases, and 7 bases separated the two germline ends. CDR1 and CDR2 (germline): LNHNV, YYDKDF (reference sequence). This CDR3 reads CATSRGGDSYNEQFF. The CDR3 DNA is TGTGCCACCAGCAGAGGCGGGGACTCCTACAATGAGCAGTTCTTC.

This clonotype was recorded a few times. The rearrangement links TRBV2 to TRBJ2-5; 7 positions agree with TRBD1. Germline CDR1 and CDR2: SNHLY and FYNNEI. V was pared by 1 base and J by 5 bases, with 7 bases of the junction left unmatched. The CDR3 loop spans 15 amino acids. CDR3 protein: CASSEGDRDSETQYF. CDR3 bases: TGTGCCAGCAGTGAAGGCGACAGGGATAGCGAGACCCAGTACTTC.

The gene calls are TRBV3-1 and TRBJ2-5, with 9 bases aligning to TRBD2. The CDR3 spans 17 residues. V lost 1 base and J lost 3; bases outside the gene matches: 9. Germline values: CDR1 LGHDT, CDR2 YNNKEL (reference sequence). The DNA for the CDR3 is TGTGCCAGCAGCCAAGGAAGACTAGCGGACAAAAAAGAGACCCAGTACTTC. This codes for CASSQGRLADKKETQYF.

This clonotype was picked up a small number of times. The chain uses TRBV12-3 or TRBV12-4 and TRBJ1-2; unclear D gene. The CDR3 runs to 15 residues. Trimming took 5 bases from V and 7 from J, leaving 20 bases between them. CDR3 sequence: CASSIGLPDGSGYTF. Written as DNA, the CDR3 is TGTGCCAGCAGTATCGGGCTCCCCGATGGGTCTGGCTACACCTTC.

This clonotype was counted many times. The chain employs TRBV5-1 and TRBJ1-1; 8 bases agree with TRBD1. The CDR3 extends over 14 amino acids. Trimming at V came to 5 bases and at J to 4 bases, leaving 7 bases not matched to a gene. The germline CDR1 and CDR2 sequences are SGHRS and YFSETQ. The DNA of the CDR3 is TGCGCCAGCAGTTTTCAGGGGGCTGGCACTGAAGCTTTCTTT. It specifies CASSFQGAGTEAFF.

The chain has TRBV6-5 and TRBJ2-5; D is perhaps TRBD1 (5 bases). The CDR3 extends over 12 amino acids. V lost 5 bases and J 3 bases, leaving 7 bases between the germline ends. Germline V gives CDR1 MNHEY, CDR2 SVGAGI. The DNA for the CDR3 is TGTGCCAGCAGTCCAGGGAAAGAGACCCAGTACTTC. Its translation: CASSPGKETQYF.

This clonotype was observed a few times. The genes are TRBV21-1 and TRBJ2-7; the table gives TRBD1 as D, unverified against the DNA. TRBV21-1 constitutes a pseudogene. The length of the CDR3 is 14 residues. The CDR3 nucleotides are TGTGCCAGCAGTGAGGTGGACAGGCCCTACGAGCAGTACTTC. It encodes CASSEVDRPYEQYF.

This clonotype was detected only a few times. V gene TRBV7-9 combines with J gene TRBJ1-6; 9 bases fit TRBD1. V gave up 5 bases and J gave up 8 bases; unmatched junction bases: 4. Per the germline V gene, CDR1 is SEHNR and CDR2 is FQNEAQ (reference sequence). This CDR3 has 14 amino acids. Here the CDR3 reads CASSMGQGDSPLHF. The CDR3 region has the DNA TGTGCCAGCAGCATGGGACAGGGCGATTCACCCCTCCACTTT.

This clonotype was counted only a few times. J is TRBJ2-3 and V is TRBV28; D is unresolved. The V gene's germline CDR1 is MDHEN and CDR2 SYDVKM. Trimming left V 3 bases short and J 7 bases short, with 14 bases between. The CDR3 has 14 residues. CDR3 region: CASSFELPLYTQYF. CDR3 in DNA: TGTGCCAGCAGTTTCGAGCTACCTTTATATACGCAGTATTTT.

The chain is built from TRBV4-1 and TRBJ2-1; 10 bases agree with TRBD2. With 1 base clipped from V and 9 bases from J, the junction kept 9 bases outside the gene matches. This CDR3 has 16 residues. Per the germline V gene, CDR1 is MGHRA and CDR2 is YSYEKL. As DNA, the CDR3 is TGCGCCAGCAGCCAAGTAAGGGCTAGCGGGGGCACTGAGCAGTTCTTC. The encoded protein is CASSQVRASGGTEQFF.

This clonotype was recorded a few times. The rearrangement uses TRBV5-1 and TRBJ2-2, with TRBD1 identical over 7 bases. CDR3 size: 14 residues. The trim removed 7 bases at V and 0 bases at J, leaving 3 bases unmatched. CDR1 is SGHRS and CDR2 is YFSETQ in the germline V gene. In DNA, the CDR3 is TGCGCCAGCTCCGGGACAGCGAACACCGGGGAGCTGTTTTTT. Protein product: CASSGTANTGELFF.

This clonotype was observed a handful of times. CDR3 nucleotides: TGCGCCAGCAGCTTATTTTCAGGGGATCAGCCCCAGCATTTT. Amino acid sequence: CASSLFSGDQPQHF. J is TRBJ1-5 and V is TRBV5-1; TRBD1 might be the D (6 bases). The germline V gene has CDR1 SGHRS and CDR2 YFSETQ. The V end lost 2 bases, the J end lost 5 bases, and 11 bases lay between the germline ends. The length of the CDR3 is 14 residues.

The J gene is TRBJ2-7, the V gene TRBV6-5; 7 bases are shared with TRBD1. The J segment lost 5 bases and the V segment lost 2 bases, leaving 6 bases of the junction unmatched. Germline V gene sequence: CDR1 MNHEY, CDR2 SVGAGI. This CDR3 is built from 14 residues. In nucleotides, the CDR3 is TGTGCCAGCAGTTACCAGCGGACAGGCCACGAGCAGTACTTC. It yields the protein CASSYQRTGHEQYF.

The gene calls are TRBV2 and TRBJ2-5; a weak D match, TRBD1 (5 bases). Germline-derived CDR1 and CDR2 are SNHLY and FYNNEI. CDR3 length: 14 residues. Between the trimmed V and J ends, which lost 5 bases and 2 bases, there was a span of 12 bases. CDR3 in DNA: TGTGCCAGCAGTCCCTTGACAGTTCAAGAGACCCAGTACTTC. Its translation: CASSPLTVQETQYF.

V is TRBV7-9 and J is TRBJ1-1, with 8 bases fitting TRBD1. J lost 4 bases, V lost 5 bases, and 15 bases had no gene match. The CDR3 length is 17 residues. The germline V gene encodes CDR1 SEHNR and CDR2 FQNEAQ (reference sequence). DNA of the CDR3: TGTGCCAGCAGCCCTGGTTCAACGGAGGACAGGGTCACTGAAGCTTTCTTT. It is translated as CASSPGSTEDRVTEAFF. The full variable domain, rest sourced from reference TRBV7-9 and TRBJ1-1, is DTGVSQNPRHKITKRGQNVTFRCDPISEHNRLYWYRQTLGQGPEFLTYFQNEAQLEKSRLLSDRFSAERPKGSFSTLEIQRTEQGDSAMYLCASSPGSTEDRVTEAFFGQGTRLTVV.

The chain has TRBV7-2 and TRBJ2-1; D not resolved. Trimming removed 5 bases from V and 15 bases from J, with 23 bases in between. CDR3 length equals 14 residues. Germline V gene data show CDR1 as SGHTA and CDR2 as FQGNSA. Written as DNA, the CDR3 is TGTGCCAGCAGCCCAGAGGTCTGGGTTAGGGTACGGTTCTTC. This codes for CASSPEVWVRVRFF.

In its sample, this clonotype was seen a few times. V and J are TRBV19 and TRBJ1-2; TRBD1 is a possible D gene (5 bases). The CDR3 covers 15 residues. V lost 8 bases, J lost 4 bases, and 20 bases lay in between. Germline-derived CDR1 and CDR2 are LNHDA and SQIVND (reference sequence). The CDR3 sequence is CASVPQEGRAYGYTF. In DNA form, the CDR3 reads TGTGCCAGTGTCCCTCAGGAGGGCAGGGCCTATGGCTACACCTTC. The whole variable domain, remainder taken from reference TRBV19 and TRBJ1-2, is DGGITQSPKYLFRKEGQNVTLSCEQNLNHDAMYWYRQDPGQGLRLIYYSQIVNDFQKGDIAEGYSVSREKKESFPLTVTSAQKNPTAFYLCASVPQEGRAYGYTFGSGTRLTVV.

J is TRBJ1-5 and V is TRBV12-3 or TRBV12-4; TRBD1 aligns across 8 bases. This CDR3 has 15 amino acids. V shed 6 bases, J shed 1 base, and the junction held 5 bases outside the gene matches. CDR3 nucleotides: TGTGCCAGCAGACCAGGACAGGGAAGCAATCAGCCCCAGCATTTT. Protein sequence: CASRPGQGSNQPQHF.

In its sample, this clonotype was seen a few times. CDR3 region: CASSLQGSGDTEAFF. Written as DNA, the CDR3 is TGCGCCAGCAGCTTACAGGGCAGTGGGGACACTGAAGCTTTCTTT. The J gene is TRBJ1-1, the V gene TRBV5-1; tentative D call: TRBD1 (6 bases). The V and J ends lost 2 bases and 3 bases respectively, with 14 bases between them. The CDR3 is made up of 15 amino acids. Looked up from germline, CDR1 is SGHRS and CDR2 is YFSETQ.

V gene TRBV10-2 combines with J gene TRBJ2-3; D remains ambiguous. The length of the CDR3 is 15 residues. Germline values: CDR1 WSHSY, CDR2 SAAADI. V lost 7 bases and J 0 bases, leaving 14 bases between the germline ends. As DNA, the CDR3 is TGCGCCAGCAATCCGGACGTCTCTAGCACAGATACGCAGTATTTT. Protein: CASNPDVSSTDTQYF.

In its sample, this clonotype was seen a few times. The V and J genes are TRBV6-5 and TRBJ2-1; 12 bases are shared with TRBD2. Germline V CDR1 and CDR2: MNHEY, SVGAGI. Germline trimming cut 8 bases from V and 7 bases from J; bases unmatched to any gene: 15. The CDR3 contains 17 residues. The chain's CDR3 is CASWLAGGPLERNEQFF. CDR3 DNA: TGTGCCAGCTGGCTAGCGGGGGGGCCTTTGGAGAGAAATGAGCAGTTCTTC.

This chain joins TRBV12-3 or TRBV12-4 and TRBJ1-4; D gene ambiguous. Trimming took 3 bases from V and 7 from J, leaving 6 bases between them. The CDR3 has 12 residues. CDR3: CASSLIGEKLFF. CDR3 nucleotides: TGTGCCAGCAGTTTGATAGGTGAAAAACTGTTTTTT.

This clonotype was picked up a small number of times. The chain joins TRBV12-5 to TRBJ1-3, with D possibly matching TRBD1 (5 bases). Trimming removed 8 bases from V and 0 bases from J, with 8 bases in between. The CDR3 extends over 13 amino acids. Per germline, CDR1 LGHNT and CDR2 FRNRAP. CDR3 loop: CASMTVSGNTIYF. DNA for the CDR3: TGTGCTAGTATGACAGTCTCTGGAAACACCATATATTTT.

The count of this clonotype is one. This chain uses TRBV7-3 with TRBJ2-1; D is unresolved. Trimming cost V 3 bases and J 0 bases, with 9 bases left between them. Germline V gives CDR1 SGHTA, CDR2 FQGTGA. This CDR3 spans 15 amino acids. CDR3 sequence reads: CASSLALSSYNEQFF. CDR3 DNA sequence: TGTGCCAGCAGCTTGGCTCTAAGCTCCTACAATGAGCAGTTCTTC.